Reported below is one T cell receptor beta chain. The data are from a study of cytomegalovirus exposure and HLA in healthy donors. The assay was immunoSEQ multiplex PCR, and TCRdb's table has in-frame clones only and misses some. The sample has 100,000 to 150,000 clones; around nine tenths are singletons. V was shortened by 4 bases and J by 5 bases, with 14 bases between the two germline ends. The CDR3 contains 14 residues. CDR1 is SGHTA and CDR2 is FQGNSA in the germline V gene. The donors were members of the validation cohort comprising 120 subjects, separate from the roughly 680-subject first cohort.

The sequence derives from a man aged 25-40 years in good health and CMV-seronegative. The sequencing sample was made of PBMCs. V usage is TRBV7-2 and J usage is TRBJ1-2; possibly TRBD1 for D (6 bases). The CDR3 bases are TGTGCCAGCAGCTCCCTGGACAGACAATATGGCTACACCTTC. Its protein product is CASSSLDRQYGYTF. Together with reference TRBV7-2 and TRBJ1-2, the CDR3 gives the full variable domain: GAGVSQSPSNKVTEKGKDVELRCDPISGHTALYWYRQSLGQGLEFLIYFQGNSAPDKSGLPSDRFSAERTGGSVSTLTIQRTQQEDSAVYLCASSSLDRQYGYTFGSGTRLTVV.